The rows below give T cell receptor beta chains drawn from one sample of a study of T cell clonotyping in hematopoietic cell transplantation. Only in-frame clones appear in the TCRdb table, and some are missing; sequencing was by immunoSEQ multiplex PCR. The sample includes about 36,000 clones, 95% of them seen just once. This specimen consisted of peripheral blood mononuclear cells, obtained before stem cell transplant. Receptors were obtained from a man aged 35 to 55 with chronic myeloid leukemia. Some clones in this sample may be carry-over from other donors' samples. Each CDR3 is given with its conserved first and last residue. The order of the fields is D gene, V gene, clone size, J gene, CDR3 protein, CDR3 DNA. A D gene is named only where the DNA matches it firmly. Part of the rows lack a size; the others show once, few, many or a class for expanded clones.

>TRBD1|TRBV7-3|-|TRBJ1-5
CASSLGATGEKHF
TGTGCCAGCAGCTTAGGTGCGACAGGGGAAAAGCATTTT
>-|TRBV11-3|-|TRBJ1-1
CASSLQGSETEAFF
TGTGCCAGCAGCCTACAGGGAAGCGAAACTGAAGCTTTCTTT
>-|TRBV6-1|-|TRBJ2-7
CASSEDEEGFYEQYF
TGTGCCAGCAGTGAAGATGAAGAGGGCTTCTACGAGCAGTACTTC
>TRBD2|TRBV7-9|-|TRBJ2-5
CASSARDGRETQYF
TGTGCCAGCAGCGCTCGAGACGGGAGGGAGACCCAGTACTTC
>-|TRBV7-8|-|TRBJ1-2
CASSLGIWADGYTF
TGTGCCAGCAGCTTAGGTATCTGGGCTGACGGCTACACCTTC
>-|TRBV6-6|-|TRBJ1-4
CATRHTQAYNEKLFF
TGTGCCACCCGGCACACACAGGCCTATAATGAAAAACTGTTTTTT
>-|TRBV5-6|-|TRBJ1-5
CASSLGDTGAPQPQHF
TGTGCCAGCAGCTTGGGCGACACTGGAGCCCCCCAGCCCCAGCATTTT
>-|TRBV18|-|TRBJ1-2
CASSPGSDKGTF
TGTGCCAGCTCACCCGGATCGGATAAAGGGACCTTC
>-|TRBV30|-|TRBJ1-1
CAWSVFGSWGTEAFF
TGTGCCTGGAGTGTTTTCGGGTCGTGGGGCACTGAAGCTTTCTTT
>-|TRBV7-2|-|TRBJ2-7
CASSLSTGEQYF
TGTGCCAGCAGCTTATCGACGGGAGAGCAGTACTTC
>-|TRBV5-4|-|TRBJ1-6
CASGGGSYNSPLHF
TGTGCCAGCGGGGGGGGCTCCTATAATTCACCCCTCCACTTT
>-|TRBV9|-|TRBJ2-5
CASSPIPGAETQYF
TGTGCCAGCAGCCCAATTCCAGGGGCGGAGACCCAGTACTTC
>-|TRBV11-2|-|TRBJ1-6
CASSRSAYNSPLHF
TGTGCCAGCAGCCGGTCAGCCTATAATTCACCCCTCCACTTT
>-|TRBV5-1|-|TRBJ2-1
CASSFDEGEQFF
TGCGCCAGCAGCTTCGATGAGGGTGAGCAGTTCTTC
>TRBD1|TRBV28|-|TRBJ1-6
CASSSGQADNSPLHF
TGTGCCAGCAGTTCCGGACAGGCAGATAATTCACCCCTCCACTTT
>TRBD2|TRBV7-2|-|TRBJ2-2
CASSLRGGSNTGELFF
TGTGCCAGCAGCTTACGCGGGGGGTCGAACACCGGGGAGCTGTTTTTT
>-|TRBV5-1|-|TRBJ2-1
CASRPGSSYNEQFF
TGCGCCAGCCGCCCTGGGAGCTCCTACAATGAGCAGTTCTTC
>TRBD1|TRBV28|once|TRBJ2-3
CASSPNRGLNTDTQYF
TGTGCCAGCAGTCCCAACAGGGGGCTCAACACAGATACGCAGTATTTT
>-|TRBV5-1|few|TRBJ2-7
CASTATSYEQYF
TGCGCCAGCACCGCGACCAGCTACGAGCAGTACTTC